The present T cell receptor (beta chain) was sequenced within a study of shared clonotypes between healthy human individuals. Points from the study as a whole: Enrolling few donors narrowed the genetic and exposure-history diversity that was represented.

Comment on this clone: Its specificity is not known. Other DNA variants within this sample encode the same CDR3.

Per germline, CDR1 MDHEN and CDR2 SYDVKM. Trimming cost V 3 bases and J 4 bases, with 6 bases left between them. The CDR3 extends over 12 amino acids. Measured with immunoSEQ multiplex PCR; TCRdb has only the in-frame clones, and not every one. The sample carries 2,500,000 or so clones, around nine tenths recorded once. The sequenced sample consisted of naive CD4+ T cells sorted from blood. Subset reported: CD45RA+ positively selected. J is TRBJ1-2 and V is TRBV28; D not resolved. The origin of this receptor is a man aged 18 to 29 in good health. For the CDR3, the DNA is TGTGCCAGCAGTTTTAGAAGCTATGGCTACACCTTC. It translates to CASSFRSYGYTF.